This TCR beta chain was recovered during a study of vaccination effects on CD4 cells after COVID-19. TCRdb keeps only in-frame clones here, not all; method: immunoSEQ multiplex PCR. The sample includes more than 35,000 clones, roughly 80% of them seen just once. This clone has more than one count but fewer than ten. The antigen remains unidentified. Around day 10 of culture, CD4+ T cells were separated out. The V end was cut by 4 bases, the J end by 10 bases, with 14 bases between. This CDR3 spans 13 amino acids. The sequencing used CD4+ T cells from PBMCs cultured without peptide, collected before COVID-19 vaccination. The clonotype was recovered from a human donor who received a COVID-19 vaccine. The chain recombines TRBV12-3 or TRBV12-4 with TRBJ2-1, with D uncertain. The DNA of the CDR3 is TGTGCCAGCAGTTCCGAACTATATGTGGAGCAGTTCTTC. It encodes CASSSELYVEQFF.